The TCR beta chain under discussion was sequenced for a study of immune evolution from preneoplasia to lung adenocarcinoma. TCRdb's table, derived via immunoSEQ multiplex PCR, lists solely in-frame clones and lacks some. The data contain around 3,700 clones, about four fifths of them seen just once; the ten biggest clones take up over 5%. H&E slides confirmed each diagnosis, reviewed by two pathologists independently. Premalignant or tumor cells were enriched by macro-dissection after pathologic assessment. The germline CDR1 and CDR2 sequences are SEHNR and FQNEAQ (reference sequence). This CDR3 has 13 amino acids. The V gene lost 5 bases and the J gene lost 3 bases, with 11 bases spanning the gap.

The receptor was derived from a person aged 70 to 85 with invasive lung adenocarcinoma. Source material: FFPE invasive lung adenocarcinoma tissue. The chain links TRBV7-9 to TRBJ2-7; D possibly corresponds to TRBD1 (6 bases). Written as DNA, the CDR3 is TGTGCCAGCAGCCAACGGGACAACTACGAGCAGTACTTC. Translation: CASSQRDNYEQYF.